The text below deals with one T cell receptor beta chain. Its antigen is still unknown. Germline CDR1 is SNHLY and CDR2 is FYNNEI. The CDR3 loop spans 14 amino acids. With 7 bases removed from V and 1 base from J, the gap between germline ends came to 13 bases. TCRdb's table, derived via immunoSEQ multiplex PCR, lists solely in-frame clones and lacks some. The data show about 24,000 clones, around 90% seen once. This sample is drawn from a study of T cells in localized non-small cell lung cancer. General study results and limits: Analysis by sequencing included only one tumor region, so heterogeneity remains possible.

Sequenced material: peripheral blood, taken before any cancer treatment. This clonotype originated in a man aged 35 to 69 with stage I squamous cell lung carcinoma. The chain is built from TRBV2 and TRBJ1-1; D is perhaps TRBD1 (6 bases). The CDR3 DNA follows: TGTGCCAGCACGGAAGGCAGGGGGAACACTGAAGCTTTCTTT. It translates to CASTEGRGNTEAFF.